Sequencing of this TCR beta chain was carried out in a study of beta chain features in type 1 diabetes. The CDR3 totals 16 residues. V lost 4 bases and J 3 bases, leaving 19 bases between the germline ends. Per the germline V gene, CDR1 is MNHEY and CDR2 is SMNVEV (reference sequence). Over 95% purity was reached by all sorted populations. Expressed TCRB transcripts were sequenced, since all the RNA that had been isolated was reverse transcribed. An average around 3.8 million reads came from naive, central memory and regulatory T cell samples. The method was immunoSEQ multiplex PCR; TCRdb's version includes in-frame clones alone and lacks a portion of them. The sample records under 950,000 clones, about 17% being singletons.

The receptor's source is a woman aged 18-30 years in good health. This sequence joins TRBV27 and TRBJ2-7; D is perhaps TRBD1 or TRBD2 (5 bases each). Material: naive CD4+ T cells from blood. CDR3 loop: CASSSLRDGVFYEQYF. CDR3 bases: TGTGCCAGCAGTTCCCTCCGGGACGGAGTATTCTACGAGCAGTACTTC.